This section outlines one T cell receptor beta chain sequence together with its context. The PCR contained 60 Vbeta and 13 Jbeta primers. Assay: immunoSEQ multiplex PCR; the TCRdb copy retains only in-frame clones and omits some. The sample table sets out 200,000 to 250,000 clones. The data belong to a study of cytomegalovirus exposure and HLA in healthy donors. This receptor was identified in a girl aged 2-10 years in good health and CMV-seropositive. The sequenced sample was PBMCs.

CDR3 coding DNA: TGCGCCAGCAGCTCAGGGGCTTCGGCCTCCTACGAGCAGTACTTC. It is translated as CASSSGASASYEQYF. The V call is TRBV5-1, the J call TRBJ2-5, with a possible D match to TRBD1 (6 bases). Gene TRBJ2-7 matches the end of the DNA better, so the J call may be wrong. In germline, CDR1 is SGHRS, CDR2 YFSETQ. The CDR3 runs to 15 residues.